A single sample is the source of the 32 T cell receptor beta chains below, sequenced in a study of T-cell memory formation after mild COVID-19. TCRdb processed the 5' RACE reads anew with MiXCR; each CDR3 protein has one entry. The sample contains around 450,000 distinct CDR3 sequences, 20% of which appear only once. The sequenced sample was PBMCs or a T cell subset sorted from them (not recorded which). Every receptor here comes from an adult woman who had mild COVID-19 (a few samples of this study predate the infection). Cell type and time point are not known.

In its sample, this clonotype was seen a few times. The chain uses TRBV4-2 and TRBJ2-1, with D possibly being TRBD2 (6 bases). The CDR3 loop spans 14 amino acids. Germline CDR1 is LGHNA and CDR2 is YNFKEQ. V shed 0 bases and J shed 8 bases, with 11 bases lying between them. The CDR3 loop is CASSQDQTSYEQFF. CDR3 nucleotides: TGTGCCAGCAGCCAAGATCAGACTAGTTATGAGCAGTTCTTC.

This clonotype came up a few times. The V call is TRBV2, the J call TRBJ1-3; D is unclear. The CDR3 has 15 amino acids. Germline values: CDR1 SNHLY, CDR2 FYNNEI. V was pared by 5 bases and J by 0 bases, with 11 bases between. CDR3 sequence reads: CASSLHNFSGNTIYF. In DNA form, the CDR3 reads TGTGCCAGCAGTCTGCACAACTTCTCTGGAAACACCATATATTTT. Together with reference TRBV2 and TRBJ1-3, the CDR3 gives the full variable domain: EPEVTQTPSHQVTQMGQEVILRCVPISNHLYFYWYRQILGQKVEFLVSFYNNEISEKSEIFDDQFSVERPDGSNFTLKIRSTKLEDSAMYFCASSLHNFSGNTIYFGEGSWLTVV.

This chain connects TRBV7-9 to TRBJ1-2, with 7 nucleotides matching TRBD1. The CDR3 has 12 residues. Germline CDR1 SEHNR, CDR2 FQNEAQ (reference sequence). With 4 bases clipped from V and 7 bases from J, the junction kept 3 bases outside the gene matches. The CDR3 region is CASSSGTAGYTF. In DNA, the CDR3 is TGTGCCAGCAGCTCAGGGACAGCTGGCTACACCTTC. The full variable domain, in which reference TRBV7-9 and TRBJ1-2 provide the parts outside the CDR3, is DTGVSQNPRHKITKRGQNVTFRCDPISEHNRLYWYRQTLGQGPEFLTYFQNEAQLEKSRLLSDRFSAERPKGSFSTLEIQRTEQGDSAMYLCASSSGTAGYTFGSGTRLTVV.

This rearrangement joins TRBV12-3 or TRBV12-4 to TRBJ2-7; D perhaps matches TRBD1 (5 bases). Trimming took off 3 bases at V and 0 bases at J, with 18 bases between the two ends. The CDR3 extends over 17 amino acids. The CDR3 DNA reads TGTGCCAGCAGTTTGGGGCCCCGACAGATCCGCTCCTACGAGCAGTACTTC. This translates into CASSLGPRQIRSYEQYF.

There are a few counts of this clonotype. The chain employs TRBV12-3 or TRBV12-4 and TRBJ2-3, with 8 positions matching TRBD2. The CDR3 covers 15 residues. Unmatched junction bases numbered 8, after V lost 1 base and J lost 8 bases. CDR3: CASSLDSAGVVTQYF. CDR3 nucleotide sequence: TGTGCCAGCAGTTTAGACTCAGCGGGAGTCGTTACGCAGTATTTT.

The chain couples TRBV9 to TRBJ1-2; D gene ambiguous. The CDR3 extends over 13 amino acids. Germline lookup yields CDR1 SGDLS and CDR2 YYNGEE. The V end was cut by 0 bases, the J end by 4 bases, with 7 bases between. CDR3 residues: CASSVVEGYGYTF. CDR3 nucleotides: TGTGCCAGCAGCGTAGTGGAGGGCTATGGCTACACCTTC. The full variable domain, with the rest looked up from reference TRBV9 and TRBJ1-2, is DSGVTQTPKHLITATGQRVTLRCSPRSGDLSVYWYQQSLDQGLQFLIQYYNGEERAKGNILERFSAQQFPDLHSELNLSSLELGDSALYFCASSVVEGYGYTFGSGTRLTVV.

Only a few counts were recorded for this clonotype. The gene calls are TRBV30 and TRBJ1-5, with D perhaps TRBD1 (5 bases). V dropped 0 bases and J dropped 9 bases, with 15 bases sitting between them. The CDR3 covers 14 residues. The germline gives CDR1 GTSNPN, CDR2 SVGIG (reference sequence). CDR3 residues: CAWSVRGDRRPQHF. In DNA, the CDR3 is TGTGCCTGGAGTGTGCGCGGGGACCGAAGGCCCCAGCATTTT.

This chain links TRBV5-1 with TRBJ2-1; TRBD1 agrees at 9 bases. CDR1 SGHRS and CDR2 YFSETQ come from the germline V gene. The CDR3 totals 15 residues. The V segment lost 0 bases and the J segment 8 bases; nucleotides outside the gene matches: 6. The CDR3 region is CASSLGGQGWDEQFF. CDR3 DNA: TGCGCCAGCAGCTTGGGGGGACAGGGTTGGGATGAGCAGTTCTTC.

The chain links TRBV6-5 to TRBJ2-7; 7 positions match TRBD1. The length of the CDR3 is 15 residues. J lost 3 bases, V lost 2 bases, and 7 bases had no gene match. Germline lookup yields CDR1 MNHEY and CDR2 SVGAGI. CDR3 sequence: CASSYPRQGHYEQYF. The CDR3 nucleotides read TGTGCCAGCAGTTACCCTAGACAGGGACACTACGAGCAGTACTTC.

The V call is TRBV5-1, the J call TRBJ2-3; TRBD2 aligns across 8 bases. The ends lost 0 bases at V and 0 bases at J; junction bases unmatched: 9. The CDR3 runs 18 residues. Germline CDR1 SGHRS, CDR2 YFSETQ. CDR3 region: CASSLVPSGSSSTDTQYF. In DNA form, the CDR3 reads TGCGCCAGCAGCTTGGTTCCTAGCGGGTCTTCTAGCACAGATACGCAGTATTTT.

This clonotype has more than one count but fewer than ten. This chain uses TRBV7-8 with TRBJ1-1; 8 bases fit TRBD1. Trimming at V came to 5 bases and at J to 4 bases, leaving 12 bases not matched to a gene. The CDR3 loop spans 16 amino acids. Germline CDR1 is SGHVS and CDR2 is FQNEAQ. CDR3 amino acids: CASSLFQGAPVTEAFF. The DNA of the CDR3 is TGTGCCAGCAGCCTATTCCAGGGGGCCCCGGTCACTGAAGCTTTCTTT.

The CDR3 region is CASSFGAEEQYF. Written as DNA, the CDR3 is TGTGCCAGCAGCTTCGGGGCTGAGGAGCAGTACTTC. The chain recombines TRBV5-4 with TRBJ2-7; D is perhaps TRBD1 or TRBD2 (5 bases each). Germline V lookup: CDR1 SGHNT, CDR2 YYREEE (reference sequence). V lost 2 bases to trimming and J lost 7 bases, with 10 bases between them. The CDR3 extends over 12 amino acids.

V usage is TRBV13 and J usage is TRBJ2-1, with 8 nucleotides matching TRBD2. The CDR3 has 15 amino acids. Germline CDR1 PRHDT, CDR2 FYEKMQ (reference sequence). The V and J ends lost 4 bases and 8 bases, in that order; junction bases with no gene match: 10. CDR3 sequence: CASSSGGAGSDEQFF. DNA of the CDR3: TGTGCCAGCAGCTCCGGGGGGGCCGGGAGCGATGAGCAGTTCTTC.

The rearrangement joins TRBV4-1 to TRBJ1-1; unclear D gene. Trimming stripped 1 base from V and 6 bases from J, with 12 bases between. Germline-derived CDR1 and CDR2 are MGHRA and YSYEKL. This CDR3 region has 14 residues. CDR3: CASSQGGLVSEAFF. The DNA for the CDR3 is TGCGCCAGCAGCCAAGGTGGGTTGGTCTCTGAAGCTTTCTTT.

This chain joins TRBV12-5 and TRBJ1-1, with TRBD1 identical over 7 bases. The CDR3 sequence is 14 residues long. Germline V gives CDR1 LGHNT, CDR2 FRNRAP. With 1 base clipped from V and 4 bases from J, the junction kept 3 bases outside the gene matches. The CDR3 region has the DNA TGTGCTAGTGGTTTGGGACAGGGAGGCACTGAAGCTTTCTTT. This translates into CASGLGQGGTEAFF.

Only a few counts were recorded for this clonotype. The gene calls are TRBV7-2 and TRBJ1-2; no definite D call. The length of the CDR3 is 13 residues. Looked up from germline, CDR1 is SGHTA and CDR2 is FQGNSA. V was trimmed by 2 bases and J by 0 bases, leaving 4 bases between them. The CDR3 coding sequence is TGTGCCAGCAGCTTATCAACTAACTATGGCTACACCTTC. This translates into CASSLSTNYGYTF.

The CDR3 DNA follows: TGTGCCAGCTCACCTGGGACAGGCTATAGCAATCAGCCCCAGCATTTT. Protein product: CASSPGTGYSNQPQHF. The chain has TRBV18 and TRBJ1-5, with 8 bases fitting TRBD1. There are 16 residues in the CDR3. V lost 3 bases and J lost 0; bases outside the gene matches: 4. Germline V CDR1 and CDR2: KGHSH, LQKENI.

This clonotype occurred a few times. The V gene is TRBV20-1, the J gene TRBJ1-5; D unresolved. Trimming removed 0 bases from V and 7 bases from J, with 13 bases in between. Germline loops: CDR1 DFQATT, CDR2 SNEGSKA (reference sequence). The CDR3 extends over 14 amino acids. CDR3 DNA: TGCAGTGCTAGAGAGCCAGGTAGAGACCAGCCCCAGCATTTT. This translates into CSAREPGRDQPQHF.

This clonotype was picked up a small number of times. This chain links TRBV6-1 with TRBJ2-3; 8 bases line up with TRBD2. Germline V gene sequence: CDR1 MNHNS, CDR2 SASEGT. After removal of 6 bases from V and 2 bases from J, the junction contained 4 bases not matched to a gene. The CDR3 length is 14 residues. The CDR3 spells CASRPGGPTDTQYF. The CDR3, as DNA: TGTGCCAGCAGGCCGGGGGGGCCCACAGATACGCAGTATTTT.

The table lists this clonotype with many counts. The J gene is TRBJ2-3, the V gene TRBV9; 12 bases match TRBD2. V gave up 2 bases and J gave up 0 bases; unmatched junction bases: 1. Germline CDR1 and CDR2: SGDLS and YYNGEE. The CDR3 has 16 residues. The CDR3 region is CASSVGTSGSTDTQYF. DNA of the CDR3: TGTGCCAGCAGCGTCGGGACTAGCGGGAGCACAGATACGCAGTATTTT.

The J gene is TRBJ1-6, the V gene TRBV7-9, with D possibly being TRBD1 (5 bases). CDR3 length: 12 residues. Germline V CDR1 and CDR2: SEHNR, FQNEAQ (reference sequence). V lost 11 bases and J lost 7, with 12 bases in between. CDR3 sequence: CAGGASNSPLHF. In DNA, the CDR3 is TGTGCCGGCGGGGCGTCGAATTCACCCCTCCACTTT.

The V and J genes are TRBV5-6 and TRBJ1-6; no firm D call. Trimming pared 1 base from V and 14 bases from J, leaving 22 bases between. The CDR3 spans 16 residues. CDR1 is SGHDT, CDR2 YYEEEE, per germline. CDR3 in amino acids: CASSLLTVTGYFTLHF. Written as DNA, the CDR3 is TGTGCCAGCAGCTTGCTAACAGTGACGGGCTACTTCACCCTCCACTTT.

The chain joins TRBV10-3 to TRBJ1-1; tentatively, D is TRBD1 (5 bases). The CDR3 length is 12 residues. Trimming took 3 bases from V and 6 from J, leaving 8 bases between them. Germline V lookup: CDR1 ENHRY, CDR2 SYGVKD. The CDR3 nucleotides read TGTGCCATCAGTGAAACGGGGGCTGAAGCTTTCTTT. It encodes CAISETGAEAFF.

The gene calls are TRBV5-1 and TRBJ1-5, with a tentative D call TRBD1 (5 bases). V lost 0 bases and J 0 bases, leaving 10 bases between the germline ends. The CDR3 totals 16 residues. Germline V gives CDR1 SGHRS, CDR2 YFSETQ. As DNA, the CDR3 is TGCGCCAGCAGCTTGGAGACAGCCTATAGCAATCAGCCCCAGCATTTT. It codes for CASSLETAYSNQPQHF.

This clonotype was recorded only once. The genes are TRBV24-1 and TRBJ2-2, with a possible D match to TRBD2 (5 bases). The CDR3 totals 14 residues. Germline assignment: CDR1 KGHDR and CDR2 SFDVKD. The V gene lost 9 bases and the J gene lost 5 bases, with 15 bases spanning the gap. The CDR3 DNA follows: TGTGCCACCCAGACCCGGGAACGGACCGGGGAGCTGTTTTTT. Translated, it gives CATQTRERTGELFF.

Only a few counts were recorded for this clonotype. This chain connects TRBV24-1 to TRBJ2-3; no reliable D call. CDR1 is KGHDR, CDR2 SFDVKD, per germline. V lost 4 bases and J lost 8, with 12 bases in between. CDR3 length: 13 residues. The CDR3 is CATSEGPKGTQYF. The CDR3, as DNA: TGTGCCACCAGTGAAGGGCCGAAGGGTACGCAGTATTTT.

The table lists this clonotype with a few counts. V is TRBV18 and J is TRBJ2-1, with TRBD2 identical over 13 bases. Germline V gene sequence: CDR1 KGHSH, CDR2 LQKENI. The CDR3 is 16 residues long. V lost 3 bases, J lost 6 bases, and 5 bases stayed unmatched. CDR3 DNA: TGTGCCAGCTCACCCGAACTAGCGGGAGGGCTCAATGAGCAGTTCTTC. Translated: CASSPELAGGLNEQFF. Full variable domain (remainder filled in from reference TRBV18 and TRBJ2-1): NAGVMQNPRHLVRRRGQEARLRCSPMKGHSHVYWYRQLPEEGLKFMVYLQKENIIDESGMPKERFSAEFPKEGPSILRIQQVVRGDSAAYFCASSPELAGGLNEQFFGPGTRLTVL.

The chain couples TRBV5-1 to TRBJ2-2; D is undetermined. The CDR3 has 14 amino acids. The V and J ends lost 5 bases and 0 bases respectively, with 8 bases between them. CDR1 and CDR2 (germline): SGHRS, YFSETQ. This CDR3 is CASSLLTNTGELFF. As DNA, the CDR3 is TGCGCCAGCAGTCTTTTGACGAACACCGGGGAGCTGTTTTTT.

The genes are TRBV20-1 and TRBJ2-3; TRBD1 aligns across 11 bases. The J segment lost 3 bases and the V segment lost 6 bases, leaving 5 bases of the junction unmatched. The germline CDR1 and CDR2 sequences are DFQATT and SNEGSKA (reference sequence). This CDR3 contains 14 residues. Here the CDR3 reads CSAQDRGLTDTQYF. The DNA for the CDR3 is TGCAGTGCCCAGGACAGGGGGCTTACAGATACGCAGTATTTT.

The chain carries TRBV7-9 and TRBJ2-7; 8 bases agree with TRBD2. The junction had 5 bases not matched to a gene; V was cut back by 0 bases and J by 4 bases. The germline V gene has CDR1 SEHNR and CDR2 FQNEAQ (reference sequence). The length of the CDR3 is 15 residues. In DNA form, the CDR3 reads TGTGCCAGCAGCTTAGCGGAAGCGGGGGAGTACGAGCAGTACTTC. This sequence encodes CASSLAEAGEYEQYF.

This clonotype was detected a few times. V gene TRBV24-1 combines with J gene TRBJ2-1; TRBD2 matches at 11 bases. Looked up from germline, CDR1 is KGHDR and CDR2 is SFDVKD. CDR3 size: 18 residues. The V and J ends lost 6 bases and 8 bases, in that order; junction bases with no gene match: 17. The CDR3 reads CATSTGTSGLPLADEQFF. CDR3 bases: TGTGCCACCAGTACCGGGACTAGCGGTTTACCCCTCGCTGATGAGCAGTTCTTC.

The chain is built from TRBV10-3 and TRBJ1-5; 8 positions match TRBD1. This CDR3 spans 12 amino acids. The V gene end was trimmed by 8 bases and the J gene end by 8 bases; junction bases not matched to a gene: 5. Germline CDR1 is ENHRY and CDR2 is SYGVKD. CDR3 protein: CAIGQGVEPQHF. The CDR3 DNA sequence: TGTGCCATCGGACAGGGAGTAGAGCCCCAGCATTTT.